This entry lists 14 T cell receptor beta chains sequenced from one sample in a study of T cells in localized non-small cell lung cancer. Libraries were prepared by immunoSEQ multiplex PCR; TCRdb keeps only in-frame clonotypes and omits some of them. Of 20,000 to 25,000 clones listed, approximately 90% are singletons. Here the sequenced sample was peripheral blood, taken before any cancer treatment. These receptors all stem from a male donor aged 60 or older with stage I squamous cell lung carcinoma.

J is TRBJ1-6 and V is TRBV6-1, with a weak D call TRBD1 (6 bases). Germline V gene sequence: CDR1 MNHNS, CDR2 SASEGT. V was clipped by 7 bases and J by 10 bases, with 17 bases between them. This CDR3 contains 14 residues. The chain's CDR3 is CASIQQGSGSPLHF. The CDR3 DNA follows: TGTGCCAGCATCCAACAGGGATCGGGCTCACCCCTCCACTTT.

This clone appeared a single time. This chain uses TRBV9 with TRBJ1-4; 7 nucleotides align to TRBD1. The germline gives CDR1 SGDLS, CDR2 YYNGEE. The CDR3 consists of 15 residues. V shed 1 base, J shed 6 bases, and the junction held 6 bases outside the gene matches. The CDR3 spells CASSVSGGGYEKLFF. CDR3 sequence (DNA): TGTGCCAGCAGCGTATCAGGAGGGGGCTATGAAAAACTGTTTTTT.

This chain links TRBV25-1 with TRBJ1-4; D not certain. The V gene's germline CDR1 is MGHDK and CDR2 SYGVNS. This CDR3 region has 15 residues. The germline V and J ends were trimmed by 5 bases and 0 bases, with 10 bases remaining between them. CDR3 residues: CASSLRAATNEKLFF. The CDR3, as DNA: TGTGCCAGCAGTCTCCGAGCGGCAACTAATGAAAAACTGTTTTTT.

The V and J genes are TRBV19 and TRBJ1-1; D gene unclear. Trimming removed 3 bases from V and 1 base from J, with 12 bases in between. The V gene's germline CDR1 is LNHDA and CDR2 SQIVND (reference sequence). The CDR3 has 15 residues. The CDR3 DNA reads TGTGCCAGTAGTATCAACACGGCAGGGAACACTGAAGCTTTCTTT. Its protein is CASSINTAGNTEAFF. Full variable domain (missing parts from reference TRBV19 and TRBJ1-1): DGGITQSPKYLFRKEGQNVTLSCEQNLNHDAMYWYRQDPGQGLRLIYYSQIVNDFQKGDIAEGYSVSREKKESFPLTVTSAQKNPTAFYLCASSINTAGNTEAFFGQGTRLTVV.

This chain joins TRBV11-2 and TRBJ1-2, with 7 bases fitting TRBD1. Germline CDR1 reads SGHAT; CDR2 reads FQNNGV. The ends lost 5 bases at V and 7 bases at J; junction bases unmatched: 10. The CDR3 contains 14 residues. This CDR3 is CASSPYQGVGGYTF. In nucleotides, the CDR3 is TGTGCCAGCAGCCCCTATCAGGGGGTAGGTGGCTACACCTTC.

This sequence joins TRBV2 and TRBJ1-3; D gene ambiguous. CDR1 is SNHLY, CDR2 FYNNEI, per germline. The CDR3 contains 15 residues. The V and J ends lost 4 bases and 0 bases respectively, with 10 bases between them. CDR3 DNA: TGTGCCAGCAGTGCGCTAGATTACTCTGGAAACACCATATATTTT. Translated: CASSALDYSGNTIYF. Variable domain in full (rest from reference TRBV2 and TRBJ1-3): EPEVTQTPSHQVTQMGQEVILRCVPISNHLYFYWYRQILGQKVEFLVSFYNNEISEKSEIFDDQFSVERPDGSNFTLKIRSTKLEDSAMYFCASSALDYSGNTIYFGEGSWLTVV.

The J gene is TRBJ2-6, the V gene TRBV29-1; D gene unclear. Looked up from germline, CDR1 is SQVTM and CDR2 is ANQGSEA. The CDR3 is 13 amino acids. V lost 4 bases, J lost 0 bases, and 4 bases lay in between. The DNA for the CDR3 is TGCAGCGTTGCCTTCTCTGGGGCCAACGTCCTGACTTTC. It encodes CSVAFSGANVLTF.

The chain carries TRBV21-1 and TRBJ1-1. TRBV21-1 is a pseudogene segment. The CDR3 consists of 16 residues. DNA for the CDR3: TGTGCCAGCAGCAAAGGGGAGGCCGCCGAACCCACTGAAGCTTTCTTT. It translates to CASSKGEAAEPTEAFF.

This sequence joins TRBV11-3 and TRBJ1-1; D is unclear. This CDR3 has 13 residues. Trimming shortened V by 0 bases and J by 8 bases, and 10 bases separated the two germline ends. CDR1 and CDR2 (germline): SGHNT, YENEEA. CDR3 region: CASSLDPAGEAFF. CDR3 sequence (DNA): TGTGCCAGCAGCTTAGACCCGGCTGGGGAAGCTTTCTTT.

This clone was recorded a few times. V usage is TRBV5-1 and J usage is TRBJ1-5; D unclear. Germline CDR1 SGHRS, CDR2 YFSETQ. Trimming took off 0 bases at V and 11 bases at J, with 12 bases between the two ends. The CDR3 has 13 residues. CDR3 coding DNA: TGCGCCAGCAGCTTGGCGTCAGTCAGGTCCCAGCATTTT. This encodes CASSLASVRSQHF.

The genes are TRBV29-1 and TRBJ1-1; the D gene is possibly TRBD1 (6 bases). Germline loops: CDR1 SQVTM, CDR2 ANQGSEA. The V and J ends lost 7 bases and 10 bases respectively, with 25 bases between them. The CDR3 runs 14 residues. DNA for the CDR3: TGCAGCGCTATCGAGTCGGGGGCTCTCCACCTAGCTTTCTTT. This sequence encodes CSAIESGALHLAFF.

The chain links TRBV19 to TRBJ2-6, with 7 bases identical to TRBD1. Germline V CDR1 and CDR2: LNHDA, SQIVND (reference sequence). The CDR3 length is 17 residues. V trimming: 6 bases; J trimming: 0 bases; junction bases outside the gene matches: 8. This CDR3 is CASSTAQGSSGANVLTF. The CDR3 nucleotides are TGTGCCAGTAGCACTGCACAGGGGAGCTCTGGGGCCAACGTCCTGACTTTC.

The rearrangement uses TRBV5-4 and TRBJ2-7, with 8 bases fitting TRBD1. The V segment lost 4 bases and the J segment 0 bases; nucleotides outside the gene matches: 6. The V gene's germline CDR1 is SGHNT and CDR2 YYREEE (reference sequence). The CDR3 contains 15 residues. In DNA form, the CDR3 reads TGTGCCAGCAGCCATGGACAGGGTAGCTCCTACGAGCAGTACTTC. This codes for CASSHGQGSSYEQYF.

This clone came up once. The rearrangement links TRBV29-1 to TRBJ1-2, with a tentative D call TRBD1 (6 bases). Germline loops: CDR1 SQVTM, CDR2 ANQGSEA. The CDR3 is 12 amino acids. Trimming shortened V by 2 bases and J by 5 bases, and 9 bases separated the two germline ends. The CDR3 sequence: CSVESQGYGYTF. In nucleotides, the CDR3 is TGCAGCGTTGAATCCCAGGGGTATGGCTACACCTTC.